A single sample is the source of the 8 T cell receptor beta chains below, sequenced in a study of cytomegalovirus exposure and HLA in healthy donors. The PCR was carried out with 60 Vbeta primers and 13 Jbeta primers. The repertoire was sequenced with immunoSEQ multiplex PCR; TCRdb's copy has only in-frame clones and lacks some. The table lists around 200,000 clones, about 80% of them singletons. Sample: PBMCs. These TCRs come from a man aged 25 to 40 in good health and CMV-seronegative.

The chain couples TRBV5-6 to TRBJ2-2; possible D gene TRBD2, 6 bases. This CDR3 has 13 residues. Germline CDR1 reads SGHDT; CDR2 reads YYEEEE. Trimming took 5 bases from V and 17 from J, leaving 22 bases between them. The CDR3 loop reads CASSSRDRGSSFF. CDR3 nucleotide sequence: TGTGCCAGCAGTTCGCGGGACCGGGGATCTTCATTTTTT.

This clone has just a few counts. CDR3 nucleotides: TGTGCCAGCAGTTTATTGTACAGGCGAAACCAAGAGACCCAGTACTTC. Residues: CASSLLYRRNQETQYF. The rearrangement joins TRBV28 to TRBJ2-5, with D possibly being TRBD1 (5 bases). Trimming removed 1 base at V and 0 bases at J, with 12 bases between. CDR1 MDHEN and CDR2 SYDVKM come from the germline V gene. The CDR3 consists of 16 residues. Looking up the rest from reference TRBV28 and TRBJ2-5 gives the full variable domain: DVKVTQSSRYLVKRTGEKVFLECVQDMDHENMFWYRQDPGLGLRLIYFSYDVKMKEKGDIPEGYSVSREKKERFSLILESASTNQTSMYLCASSLLYRRNQETQYFGPGTRLLVL.

The chain employs TRBV7-2 and TRBJ2-5; D is undetermined. The V gene's germline CDR1 is SGHTA and CDR2 FQGNSA. Trimming left V 5 bases short and J 2 bases short, with 15 bases between. CDR3 length: 15 residues. The CDR3 loop is CASSPLRHLQETQYF. The CDR3 nucleotides are TGTGCCAGCAGCCCCTTACGACATCTACAAGAGACCCAGTACTTC.

The chain employs TRBV9 and TRBJ1-2, with D uncertain. The CDR3 is made up of 13 amino acids. Between the trimmed V and J ends, which lost 4 bases and 1 base, there was a span of 8 bases. CDR1 and CDR2 (germline): SGDLS, YYNGEE. Written as DNA, the CDR3 is TGTGCCAGCAGCTCCGGACTTAACTATGGCTACACCTTC. This translates into CASSSGLNYGYTF.

This chain joins TRBV30 and TRBJ2-5; 9 bases agree with TRBD2. The CDR3 extends over 14 amino acids. The trim removed 0 bases at V and 5 bases at J, leaving 4 bases unmatched. CDR1 is GTSNPN and CDR2 is SVGIG in the germline V gene (reference sequence). This CDR3 is CAWSVLAGGETQYF. In DNA, the CDR3 is TGTGCCTGGAGTGTACTAGCGGGTGGCGAGACCCAGTACTTC.

The chain combines TRBV5-1 with TRBJ2-3; TRBD2 matches 8 bases. Germline CDR1 SGHRS, CDR2 YFSETQ. This CDR3 comprises 14 residues. Trimming removed 2 bases from V and 2 bases from J; junction bases left unmatched: 1. CDR3 sequence (DNA): TGCGCCAGCAGCTTACTAGCGGCCACAGATACGCAGTATTTT. This translates into CASSLLAATDTQYF.

The V call is TRBV29-1, the J call TRBJ2-5; 12 nucleotides match TRBD2. This CDR3 is 16 amino acids long. Germline V gene lookup returns CDR1 SQVTM and CDR2 ANQGSEA. V dropped 4 bases and J dropped 1; count of bases not matched to a gene: 7. The CDR3 loop reads CSVVLAGGPFQETQYF. The CDR3 DNA reads TGCAGCGTTGTCCTAGCGGGAGGGCCTTTCCAAGAGACCCAGTACTTC.

V gene TRBV11-3 combines with J gene TRBJ1-6; maybe TRBD1 (6 bases). This CDR3 spans 15 amino acids. Trimming shortened V by 4 bases and J by 0 bases, and 7 bases separated the two germline ends. Germline lookup yields CDR1 SGHNT and CDR2 YENEEA. This CDR3 is CASSSDSSYNSPLHF. In nucleotides, the CDR3 is TGTGCCAGCAGCTCGGACAGCTCCTATAATTCACCCCTCCACTTT. The complete variable domain, with remaining parts taken from reference TRBV11-3 and TRBJ1-6, reads EAGVVQSPRYKIIEKKQPVAFWCNPISGHNTLYWYLQNLGQGPELLIRYENEEAVDDSQLPKDRFSAERLKGVDSTLKIQPAELGDSAVYLCASSSDSSYNSPLHFGNGTRLTVT.